The 24 T cell receptor beta chains below all came from one sample that was sequenced in a study of blood T cell repertoires in COVID-19. The assay was immunoSEQ multiplex PCR, and TCRdb's table has in-frame clones only and misses some. The data hold roughly 93,000 clones, with roughly nine tenths observed a single time. Sequenced input: peripheral blood. Receptor source: a man over 45 with acute or convalescent COVID-19.

The rearrangement links TRBV5-1 to TRBJ1-1, with D possibly TRBD1 on 5 matching bases. V was pared by 3 bases and J by 2 bases, with 14 bases between. The CDR3 runs 15 residues. CDR1 is SGHRS, CDR2 YFSETQ, per germline. CDR3 nucleotide sequence: TGCGCCAGCAGCTCGGGCCAGACAGAAAACACTGAAGCTTTCTTT. Translated: CASSSGQTENTEAFF.

The chain couples TRBV7-3 to TRBJ2-1; 10 bases line up with TRBD1. With V trimmed by 4 bases and J by 9 bases, 6 bases remained unmatched. Germline values: CDR1 SGHTA, CDR2 FQGTGA. There are 14 residues in the CDR3. The CDR3 DNA sequence: TGTGCCAGCAGCTCCGGGACAGGGGTTGGTGAGCAGTTCTTC. It yields the protein CASSSGTGVGEQFF. Together with reference TRBV7-3 and TRBJ2-1, the CDR3 gives the full variable domain: GAGVSQTPSNKVTEKGKYVELRCDPISGHTALYWYRQSLGQGPEFLIYFQGTGAADDSGLPNDRFFAVRPEGSVSTLKIQRTERGDSAVYLCASSSGTGVGEQFFGPGTRLTVL.

This chain connects TRBV14 to TRBJ1-2; tentative D call: TRBD1 (5 bases). Germline values: CDR1 SGHDN, CDR2 FVKESK. This CDR3 is 15 amino acids long. The V and J ends lost 1 base and 7 bases respectively, with 16 bases between them. CDR3 bases: TGTGCCAGCAGCCAAGGGAGGGGTCCGGGTCTTGGCTACACCTTC. It encodes CASSQGRGPGLGYTF.

The V gene is TRBV7-8, the J gene TRBJ1-3; D not certain. V was shortened by 2 bases and J by 3 bases, with 8 bases between the two germline ends. The CDR3 is 14 residues long. Germline lookup yields CDR1 SGHVS and CDR2 FQNEAQ. Written as DNA, the CDR3 is TGTGCCAGCAGCTTACTTTCTCTTGGAAACACCATATATTTT. Amino acids: CASSLLSLGNTIYF.

In this sample, this clone turned up once. The gene calls are TRBV4-1 and TRBJ2-1; 12 bases map to TRBD2. The germline CDR1 and CDR2 sequences are MGHRA and YSYEKL. The CDR3 sequence is 15 residues long. With V trimmed by 3 bases and J by 6 bases, 3 bases remained unmatched. Here the CDR3 reads CASSQTSGGSNEQFF. As DNA, the CDR3 is TGCGCCAGCAGCCAGACTAGCGGGGGCTCCAATGAGCAGTTCTTC.

The genes are TRBV11-2 and TRBJ1-1, with D possibly TRBD1 on 6 matching bases. V lost 1 base and J 1 base, leaving 7 bases between the germline ends. CDR1 is SGHAT, CDR2 FQNNGV, per germline. This CDR3 comprises 14 residues. The CDR3 reads CASSLGQANTEAFF. The CDR3 DNA reads TGTGCCAGCAGCTTAGGACAGGCGAACACTGAAGCTTTCTTT.

V gene TRBV29-1 combines with J gene TRBJ1-2; TRBD1 is a possible D gene (5 bases). This CDR3 comprises 13 residues. Trimming stripped 0 bases from V and 6 bases from J, with 11 bases between. Looked up from germline, CDR1 is SQVTM and CDR2 is ANQGSEA. CDR3 protein: CSVEDPGGDGYTF. CDR3 DNA sequence: TGCAGCGTTGAAGATCCCGGAGGGGATGGCTACACCTTC.

The rearrangement uses TRBV30 and TRBJ2-3; tentative D call: TRBD1 (5 bases). The CDR3 runs to 14 residues. Trimming pared 4 bases from V and 0 bases from J, leaving 11 bases between. Germline-derived CDR1 and CDR2 are GTSNPN and SVGIG (reference sequence). CDR3 amino acids: CAWTKGLSTDTQYF. Here the CDR3 DNA reads TGTGCCTGGACCAAGGGGCTTAGCACAGATACGCAGTATTTT.

This chain uses TRBV7-2 with TRBJ1-3, with TRBD1 as a possible D gene (5 bases). Trimming removed 5 bases from V and 4 bases from J, with 18 bases in between. The CDR3 is 16 amino acids. Per germline, CDR1 SGHTA and CDR2 FQGNSA. CDR3 residues: CASSPREGQRGNTIYF. The CDR3 DNA reads TGTGCCAGCAGCCCCCGGGAGGGGCAGAGGGGAAACACCATATATTTT.

This chain connects TRBV4-2 to TRBJ1-2; D uncertain. The CDR3 is 16 amino acids. V lost 1 base, J lost 8 bases, and 20 bases lay in between. The germline V gene encodes CDR1 LGHNA and CDR2 YNFKEQ. CDR3 sequence: CASSQGRTSGFQGYTF. The CDR3 DNA is TGTGCCAGCAGCCAAGGACGTACTTCAGGTTTTCAGGGCTACACCTTC.

V usage is TRBV5-1 and J usage is TRBJ1-1; D may be TRBD1 (5 bases). Germline CDR1 SGHRS, CDR2 YFSETQ. There are 14 residues in the CDR3. V was cut by 6 bases and J by 6 bases, with 18 bases left in between. CDR3 in DNA: TGCGCCAGCAACCTCCAACCTACAGGTTCTGAAGCTTTCTTT. Encoded protein: CASNLQPTGSEAFF. Using reference TRBV5-1 and TRBJ1-1 for the parts outside the CDR3, the full variable domain is KAGVTQTPRYLIKTRGQQVTLSCSPISGHRSVSWYQQTPGQGLQFLFEYFSETQRNKGNFPGRFSGRQFSNSRSEMNVSTLELGDSALYLCASNLQPTGSEAFFGQGTRLTVV.

This chain connects TRBV18 to TRBJ1-2; weak D call: TRBD1 (6 bases). CDR3 size: 15 residues. CDR1 and CDR2 from the germline V gene are KGHSH and LQKENI. Trimming pared 5 bases from V and 2 bases from J, leaving 15 bases between. The CDR3 protein is CASSSTQGTNYGYTF. CDR3 nucleotides: TGTGCCAGCTCAAGTACACAGGGAACGAACTATGGCTACACCTTC.

The chain links TRBV7-8 to TRBJ1-4, with a weak D call TRBD1 (6 bases). Germline CDR1 and CDR2: SGHVS and FQNEAQ. Trimming removed 5 bases from V and 0 bases from J, with 10 bases in between. The CDR3 runs 15 residues. CDR3 sequence reads: CASSHRETTNEKLFF. CDR3 coding DNA: TGTGCCAGCAGCCACAGGGAAACAACTAATGAAAAACTGTTTTTT.

The J gene is TRBJ1-1, the V gene TRBV19; TRBD1 agrees at 9 bases. CDR1 LNHDA and CDR2 SQIVND come from the germline V gene (reference sequence). This CDR3 has 17 residues. V lost 5 bases, J lost 5 bases, and 15 bases stayed unmatched. In DNA form, the CDR3 reads TGTGCCAGTAGTCCGCTGCCGGGACAGGGCACAGAAACTGAAGCTTTCTTT. It translates to CASSPLPGQGTETEAFF.

This clone was observed a handful of times. The chain joins TRBV28 to TRBJ2-3; 7 nucleotides match TRBD2. CDR3 size: 16 residues. V dropped 2 bases and J dropped 3; count of bases not matched to a gene: 8. In germline, CDR1 is MDHEN, CDR2 SYDVKM. The CDR3 region is CASSLLQRGATDTQYF. The CDR3 nucleotides are TGTGCCAGCAGTTTACTTCAGCGGGGAGCAACAGATACGCAGTATTTT. Full variable domain (missing parts from reference TRBV28 and TRBJ2-3): DVKVTQSSRYLVKRTGEKVFLECVQDMDHENMFWYRQDPGLGLRLIYFSYDVKMKEKGDIPEGYSVSREKKERFSLILESASTNQTSMYLCASSLLQRGATDTQYFGPGTRLTVL.

This clone was counted only a few times. The CDR3 is CASSPLAVEQPQHF. In nucleotides, the CDR3 is TGTGCCAGCTCACCACTGGCGGTGGAGCAGCCCCAGCATTTT. V is TRBV18 and J is TRBJ1-5; no firm D call. Trimming took off 1 base at V and 7 bases at J, with 11 bases between the two ends. The CDR3 covers 14 residues. Germline V lookup: CDR1 KGHSH, CDR2 LQKENI.

The chain joins TRBV21-1 to TRBJ1-1; the table gives TRBD1 as D, unverified against the DNA. TRBV21-1 is marked as a pseudogene. The CDR3 sequence is 12 residues long. CDR3 nucleotides: TGTGCCAGCAAAGGGACAGTCACTGAAGCTTTCTTT. Residues: CASKGTVTEAFF.

This chain links TRBV2 with TRBJ2-2; 9 nucleotides align to TRBD2. Per the germline V gene, CDR1 is SNHLY and CDR2 is FYNNEI. The CDR3 extends over 16 amino acids. Trimming cost V 5 bases and J 7 bases; bases outside gene matches: 11. The CDR3 is CASSPAGGDFGGELFF. The CDR3 DNA follows: TGTGCCAGCAGTCCCGCGGGGGGGGATTTTGGCGGGGAGCTGTTTTTT.

The chain combines TRBV2 with TRBJ1-2; D gene uncertain. Germline CDR1 reads SNHLY; CDR2 reads FYNNEI. The CDR3 sequence is 12 residues long. Trimming shortened V by 6 bases and J by 0 bases, and 5 bases separated the two germline ends. CDR3 protein: CASRPANYGYTF. DNA for the CDR3: TGTGCCAGCAGACCGGCTAACTATGGCTACACCTTC.

This clone was recorded once. The chain has TRBV10-3 and TRBJ1-4, with no clear D. Germline loops: CDR1 ENHRY, CDR2 SYGVKD. V was cut by 3 bases and J by 4 bases, with 12 bases left in between. The CDR3 extends over 15 amino acids. The CDR3 reads CAISDQDIVNEKLFF. For the CDR3, the DNA is TGTGCCATCAGTGACCAGGATATCGTTAATGAAAAACTGTTTTTT.

V usage is TRBV5-6 and J usage is TRBJ1-6, with D perhaps matching TRBD1 (5 bases). V lost 3 bases and J lost 7, with 11 bases in between. CDR1 and CDR2 (germline): SGHDT, YYEEEE. The CDR3 is 14 residues long. The CDR3 DNA reads TGTGCCAGCAGCTCCAGGGTGCAGAATTCACCCCTCCACTTT. Residues: CASSSRVQNSPLHF.

This rearrangement joins TRBV19 to TRBJ1-2; D is unclear. CDR1 and CDR2 from the germline V gene are LNHDA and SQIVND (reference sequence). V gave up 5 bases and J gave up 5 bases, with 9 bases separating them. The CDR3 runs 12 residues. CDR3 DNA: TGTGCCAGTAGTGAGAATCAATATGGCTACACCTTC. Encoded protein: CASSENQYGYTF.

CDR3 protein: CSALLNYGYTF. The CDR3 DNA reads TGCAGTGCTCTCCTTAACTATGGCTACACCTTC. The J gene is TRBJ1-2, the V gene TRBV20-1; no clear D. Germline V CDR1 and CDR2: DFQATT, SNEGSKA (reference sequence). V lost 5 bases and J 1 base, leaving 5 bases between the germline ends. The CDR3 runs to 11 residues.

The chain is built from TRBV19 and TRBJ2-1; no firm D call. The germline V and J ends were trimmed by 3 bases and 4 bases, with 13 bases remaining between them. Germline assignment: CDR1 LNHDA and CDR2 SQIVND (reference sequence). The CDR3 is made up of 15 amino acids. The CDR3 reads CASSITASFYNEQFF. The CDR3 DNA follows: TGTGCCAGTAGTATCACAGCCAGTTTTTACAATGAGCAGTTCTTC.